This record covers a single T cell receptor beta chain. Profiling relied on immunoSEQ multiplex PCR, and the TCRdb table lists in-frame clones only, not all of them. The data contain a few hundred thousand clones, under 90% of them singletons. CDR1 SGHDN and CDR2 FVKESK come from the germline V gene. This CDR3 spans 16 amino acids. After removal of 4 bases from V and 4 bases from J, the junction contained 7 bases not matched to a gene. Participant ages covered roughly 18 to 89 years across 25 or so US areas. For recovered donors of Cohort 3, there were two negative PCRs, clearance, or symptom resolution. The data belong to a study of blood T cell repertoires in COVID-19. Study context: COVID-19 samples collected from the United States, Italy and Spain covered acute and convalescent phases. PBMCs, B-cell-depleted T cells, or T cells provided the cDNA or gDNA that made up the material.

Material: PBMCs or T cells enriched from blood (not recorded which). The TCR comes from a man younger than 45 who had recovered from COVID-19. This sequence joins TRBV14 and TRBJ2-2; 9 positions match TRBD1. CDR3 sequence (DNA): TGTGCCAGCAGCCGATCCGGGACAGGGTTCACCGGGGAGCTGTTTTTT. Protein sequence: CASSRSGTGFTGELFF.